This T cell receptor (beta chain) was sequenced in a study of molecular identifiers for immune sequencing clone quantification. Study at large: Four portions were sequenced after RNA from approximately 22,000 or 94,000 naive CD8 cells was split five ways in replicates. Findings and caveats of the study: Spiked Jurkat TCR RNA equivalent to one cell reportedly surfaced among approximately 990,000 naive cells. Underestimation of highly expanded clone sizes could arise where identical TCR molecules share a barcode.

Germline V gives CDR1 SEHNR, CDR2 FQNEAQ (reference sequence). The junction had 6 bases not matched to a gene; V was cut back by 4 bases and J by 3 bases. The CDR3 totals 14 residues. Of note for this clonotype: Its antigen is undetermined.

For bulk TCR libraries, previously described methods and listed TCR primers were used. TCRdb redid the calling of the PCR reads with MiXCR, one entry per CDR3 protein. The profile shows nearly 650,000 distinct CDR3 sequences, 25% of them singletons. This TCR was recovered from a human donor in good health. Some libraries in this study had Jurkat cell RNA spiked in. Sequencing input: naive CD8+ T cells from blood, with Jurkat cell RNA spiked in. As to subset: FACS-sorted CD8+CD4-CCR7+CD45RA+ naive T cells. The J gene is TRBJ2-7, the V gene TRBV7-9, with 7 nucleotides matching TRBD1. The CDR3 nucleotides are TGTGCCAGCAGCTCGACAGGGAATGACTACGAGCAGTACTTC. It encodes CASSSTGNDYEQYF.